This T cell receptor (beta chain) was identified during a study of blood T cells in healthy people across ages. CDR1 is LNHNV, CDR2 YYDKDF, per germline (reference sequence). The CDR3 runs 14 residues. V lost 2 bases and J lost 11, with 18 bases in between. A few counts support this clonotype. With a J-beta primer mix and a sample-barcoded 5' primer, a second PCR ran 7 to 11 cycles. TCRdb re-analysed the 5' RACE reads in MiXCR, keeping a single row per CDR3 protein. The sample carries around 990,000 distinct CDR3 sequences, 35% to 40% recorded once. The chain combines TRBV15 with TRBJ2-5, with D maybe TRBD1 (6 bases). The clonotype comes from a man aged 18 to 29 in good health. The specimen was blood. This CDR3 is CATSRQGTYNEQYF. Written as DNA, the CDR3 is TGTGCCACCAGCAGACAGGGGACATACAATGAGCAGTACTTC.